This is a list of T cell receptor beta chains from one sample in a study of T-cell memory formation after mild COVID-19. TCRdb called the 5' RACE reads again in MiXCR, with one record for every CDR3 protein. The sample records some 320,000 distinct CDR3 sequences, about 15% being singletons. The specimen was PBMCs or a T cell subset sorted from them (not recorded which). The receptors were sampled from a man aged 18 to 30 who had mild COVID-19 (a few samples of this study predate the infection). Cell type and time point are not known. Both conserved end residues are part of each CDR3. The D gene is left open where the match is weak. Not all rows give a size; the values are once, few, many and, for expanded clones, a class.

>TRBD1|TRBV4-3|TRBJ2-4|.
TGCGCCAGCAGCTCCCGACAGGGCCTAGCCAAAAACATTCAGTACTTC
CASSSRQGLAKNIQYF
>.|TRBV2|TRBJ2-1|few
TGTGCCAGCAGTGTCCAAAGGGGGGGCTACAATGAGCAGTTCTTC
CASSVQRGGYNEQFF
>TRBD1|TRBV11-2|TRBJ2-1|few
TGTGCCAGCAGCGTCGACAGGGGACATGAGCAGTTCTTC
CASSVDRGHEQFF
>TRBD2|TRBV12-3/TRBV12-4|TRBJ2-3|few
TGTGCCAGCAGCCCTTTGACGGGGGGGCGCGTGGATACGCAGTATTTT
CASSPLTGGRVDTQYF
>TRBD1|TRBV30|TRBJ1-2|few
TGTGCCTGGGACAGGGCTAACTATGGCTACACCTTC
CAWDRANYGYTF
>.|TRBV21-1|TRBJ1-5|.
TGTGCCAGCAGCAGTAGGGACAGCCATCAGCCCCAGCATTTT
CASSSRDSHQPQHF
>.|TRBV20-1|TRBJ1-2|.
TGCAGTGCTATGGGACACCTGAACTATGGCTACACCTTC
CSAMGHLNYGYTF
>.|TRBV4-3|TRBJ2-5|few
TGCGCCAGCAGCGAGGGACCTACCTTAGGGGAGACCCAGTACTTC
CASSEGPTLGETQYF
>.|TRBV28|TRBJ2-3|.
TGTGCCAGCAGTTCCGGGTTGGGGCGAAGCACAGATACGCAGTATTTT
CASSSGLGRSTDTQYF
>TRBD1|TRBV20-1|TRBJ1-2|few
TGCAGTGCTAGACGCGGACAGGGTTTGAATGGCTACACCTTC
CSARRGQGLNGYTF
>.|TRBV6-5|TRBJ1-6|.
TGTGCCAGCAGATACGACCGGGAGAATTCACCCCTCCACTTT
CASRYDRENSPLHF
>TRBD1|TRBV28|TRBJ2-1|.
TGTGCCAGCAGTTCCTGGACAGGACACAATGAGCAGTTCTTC
CASSSWTGHNEQFF
>.|TRBV5-1|TRBJ2-2|.
TGCGCCAGCAGCGCAGCAGTGGGCTCCGGGGAGCTGTTTTTT
CASSAAVGSGELFF
>.|TRBV25-1|TRBJ2-7|many
TGTGCCAGCAGTGAATATCTTTTAGGACATGGCGAGCAGTACTTC
CASSEYLLGHGEQYF
>TRBD2|TRBV6-4|TRBJ2-1|.
TGTGCCCGCACTGGCGGGGGGAACAATGAGCAGTTCTTC
CARTGGGNNEQFF
>.|TRBV7-9|TRBJ2-1|.
TGTGCCAGCAGTAACGACAGGAGTAGGGCTGAGCAGTTCTTC
CASSNDRSRAEQFF
>TRBD1|TRBV20-1|TRBJ2-2|few
TGCAGTGCTGGGACAGGCACCGGGGAGCTGTTTTTT
CSAGTGTGELFF